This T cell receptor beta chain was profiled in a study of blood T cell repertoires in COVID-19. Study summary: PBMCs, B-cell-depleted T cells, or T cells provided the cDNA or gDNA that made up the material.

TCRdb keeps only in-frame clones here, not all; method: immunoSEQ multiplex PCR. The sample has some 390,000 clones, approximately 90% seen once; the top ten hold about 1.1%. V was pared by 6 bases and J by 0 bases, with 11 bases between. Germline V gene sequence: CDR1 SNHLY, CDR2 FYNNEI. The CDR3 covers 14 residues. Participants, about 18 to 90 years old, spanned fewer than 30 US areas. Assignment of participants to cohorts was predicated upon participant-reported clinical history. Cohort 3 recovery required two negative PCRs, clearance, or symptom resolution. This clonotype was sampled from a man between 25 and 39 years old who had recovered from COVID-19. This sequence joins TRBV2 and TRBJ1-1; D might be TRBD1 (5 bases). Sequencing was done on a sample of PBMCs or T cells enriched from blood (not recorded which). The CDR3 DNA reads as TGTGCCAGCAGGGCAGGGTACTTGAACACTGAAGCTTTCTTT. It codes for CASRAGYLNTEAFF.